The 25 T cell receptor beta chains listed next were all sequenced from one sample in a study of blood T cells in healthy people across ages. Combining a sample-barcoded 5' primer with a J-beta primer mix, a second PCR ran for roughly 7 to 12 cycles. TCRdb used MiXCR to reprocess the 5' RACE reads, holding one entry per CDR3 protein. The sample lists some 760,000 distinct CDR3 sequences; roughly 25% were seen once. This sample also belongs to another study, concerning T cells of mothers and their children.

Material for sequencing was blood. Every receptor here comes from a boy between 10 and 17 years old in good health.

This clonotype was seen more than once but under ten times. This chain uses TRBV12-3 or TRBV12-4 with TRBJ2-5; the D is unclear. The ends were cut back, 5 bases at V and 7 bases at J, with 17 bases in the middle. The CDR3 length is 14 residues. The CDR3 loop is CASSPTGPKGTQYF. The DNA of the CDR3 is TGTGCCAGCAGTCCCACGGGCCCTAAGGGGACCCAGTACTTC.

The chain carries TRBV28 and TRBJ1-6; possible D gene TRBD1, 6 bases. The CDR3 loop spans 15 amino acids. V lost 6 bases to trimming and J lost 9 bases, with 18 bases between them. From germline, CDR1 is MDHEN and CDR2 SYDVKM. The DNA for the CDR3 is TGTGCCAGCAGCCCTGCACAGGGTTTCGGTTCACCCCTCCACTTT. This encodes CASSPAQGFGSPLHF.

The chain has TRBV4-2 and TRBJ1-2; 10 nucleotides align to TRBD1. This CDR3 is built from 14 residues. Trimming took 4 bases from V and 4 from J; bases not matched to a gene: 3. Looked up from germline, CDR1 is LGHNA and CDR2 is YNFKEQ. Written as DNA, the CDR3 is TGTGCCAGCAGCCGGGGACAGGGGAGCTATGGCTACACCTTC. This encodes CASSRGQGSYGYTF.

This clonotype appeared a few times. V and J are TRBV5-5 and TRBJ1-6; D unclear. This CDR3 has 15 amino acids. Germline CDR1 SGHKS, CDR2 YYEKEE (reference sequence). V gave up 5 bases and J gave up 5 bases, with 14 bases separating them. The CDR3 DNA is TGTGCCAGCAGGCCCTGGGGAGCCGATAATTCACCCCTCCACTTT. Protein product: CASRPWGADNSPLHF.

This clonotype was counted only a few times. The rearrangement joins TRBV4-1 to TRBJ2-7; weak D call: TRBD1 (5 bases). CDR3 length: 15 residues. Trimming shortened V by 4 bases and J by 0 bases, and 13 bases separated the two germline ends. In germline, CDR1 is MGHRA, CDR2 YSYEKL. The CDR3 spells CASSPTTVSSYEQYF. CDR3 sequence (DNA): TGCGCCAGCAGCCCAACGACAGTCAGCTCCTACGAGCAGTACTTC.

Concerning this clonotype itself: The junction differs from germline at one of its ends, possibly a read error. The chain recombines TRBV4-2 with TRBJ2-1; no reliable D call. Per germline, CDR1 LGHNA and CDR2 YNFKEQ. The CDR3 is 13 residues long. This CDR3 reads CASSHGHGYEQCF. The CDR3 DNA reads as TGTGCCAGCAGCCACGGCCATGGCTACGAGCAGTGCTTC.

V usage is TRBV7-8 and J usage is TRBJ2-7; D uncertain. CDR1 is SGHVS and CDR2 is FQNEAQ in the germline V gene. V lost 8 bases to trimming and J lost 2 bases, with 22 bases between them. The CDR3 loop spans 16 amino acids. Written as DNA, the CDR3 is TGTGCCAGCTCCCACCAAGCAGGTCTGATAACCTACGAGCAGTACTTC. It encodes CASSHQAGLITYEQYF.

The V call is TRBV27, the J call TRBJ2-2; no firm D call. The CDR3 length is 17 residues. Germline V lookup: CDR1 MNHEY, CDR2 SMNVEV (reference sequence). V was shortened by 3 bases and J by 4 bases, with 18 bases between the two germline ends. The CDR3 nucleotides read TGTGCCAGCAGTTTCGAACTCGGTACTCTCATCACCGGGGAGCTGTTTTTT. Protein: CASSFELGTLITGELFF.

This clonotype has more than one count but fewer than ten. V and J are TRBV27 and TRBJ2-7; a possible D gene is TRBD1 (5 bases). CDR1 and CDR2 (germline): MNHEY, SMNVEV (reference sequence). The CDR3 extends over 11 amino acids. The V end was cut by 10 bases, the J end by 2 bases, with 9 bases between. The CDR3 loop is CAKGHTYEQYF. The CDR3 DNA is TGTGCCAAAGGACATACCTACGAGCAGTACTTC.

This chain joins TRBV29-1 and TRBJ2-4, with D possibly being TRBD1 (5 bases). Germline V gives CDR1 SQVTM, CDR2 ANQGSEA. Trimming took off 5 bases at V and 8 bases at J, with 7 bases between the two ends. The CDR3 sequence is 10 residues long. CDR3 region: CSVRGDIQYF. The CDR3 DNA sequence: TGCAGCGTTAGGGGTGACATTCAGTACTTC.

The chain combines TRBV27 with TRBJ2-7; TRBD1 aligns across 7 bases. The CDR3 runs to 15 residues. The germline V gene encodes CDR1 MNHEY and CDR2 SMNVEV (reference sequence). After removal of 5 bases from V and 1 base from J, the junction contained 8 bases not matched to a gene. The CDR3 is CASSEYLGQSYEQYF. The DNA of the CDR3 is TGTGCCAGCAGTGAATACCTGGGACAGTCCTACGAGCAGTACTTC.

Comment on this clonotype: A junction end diverges from the germline sequence, so it may reflect a read error. This chain joins TRBV9 and TRBJ1-1; 9 bases are shared with TRBD1. From germline, CDR1 is SGDLS and CDR2 YYNGEE. The CDR3 extends over 15 amino acids. CDR3 amino acids: CASNMDRGSNTEAFF. CDR3 nucleotides: TGTGCCAGCAACATGGACAGGGGCAGTAACACTGAAGCCTTCTTT. Variable domain in full (rest from reference TRBV9 and TRBJ1-1): DSGVTQTPKHLITATGQRVTLRCSPRSGDLSVYWYQQSLDQGLQFLIQYYNGEERAKGNILERFSAQQFPDLHSELNLSSLELGDSALYFCASNMDRGSNTEAFFGQGTRLTVV.

The chain couples TRBV6-2 or TRBV6-3 to TRBJ1-6, with D possibly matching TRBD1 (6 bases). The CDR3 is made up of 17 amino acids. V was cut by 4 bases and J by 12 bases, with 25 bases left in between. Germline values: CDR1 MNHEY, CDR2 SVGEGT. As DNA, the CDR3 is TGTGCCAGCAGTTGCCCAACAGGGATCGGCGTTCGGGGACCCCTCCACTTT. Encoded protein: CASSCPTGIGVRGPLHF.

This clonotype appeared a few times. The chain recombines TRBV10-3 with TRBJ2-1, with 7 bases lining up with TRBD2. This CDR3 is built from 15 residues. The junction had 10 bases not matched to a gene; V was cut back by 4 bases and J by 7 bases. In germline, CDR1 is ENHRY, CDR2 SYGVKD. This chain's CDR3 is CAISASTSVVNEQFF. The DNA of the CDR3 is TGTGCCATCAGTGCCTCCACTAGCGTTGTTAATGAGCAGTTCTTC.

CDR3 nucleotides: TGTGCCAGCAGCGACCTAACAGGGGGAGCCTACGAGCAGTACTTC. Translating it yields CASSDLTGGAYEQYF. V usage is TRBV2 and J usage is TRBJ2-7; 8 bases are a match to TRBD1. Germline lookup yields CDR1 SNHLY and CDR2 FYNNEI. This CDR3 comprises 15 residues. Unmatched junction bases numbered 9, after V lost 6 bases and J lost 2 bases.

This clonotype appeared a few times. The J gene is TRBJ1-6, the V gene TRBV27; TRBD1 might be the D (5 bases). The V gene's germline CDR1 is MNHEY and CDR2 SMNVEV (reference sequence). With 5 bases removed from V and 6 bases from J, the gap between germline ends came to 23 bases. This CDR3 is 18 amino acids long. For the CDR3, the DNA is TGTGCCAGCAGTACCAGGCCCCCCCGCCGGGGCCTTAATTCACCCCTCCACTTT. Translating it yields CASSTRPPRRGLNSPLHF.

This clonotype was seen more than once but under ten times. J is TRBJ2-5 and V is TRBV7-9; D not resolved. The end of the DNA fits TRBJ2-1 better, so the J call may be wrong. This CDR3 region has 16 residues. Germline V CDR1 and CDR2: SEHNR, FQNEAQ (reference sequence). The CDR3 protein is CASRSIMAVSNNEQFF. The CDR3 region has the DNA TGTGCCAGCAGATCCATTATGGCAGTCTCAAACAATGAGCAGTTCTTC.

This clonotype was seen repeatedly, ten times or more. The rearrangement uses TRBV29-1 and TRBJ2-1; 9 bases agree with TRBD2. Germline V gene data show CDR1 as SQVTM and CDR2 as ANQGSEA. V lost 4 bases, J lost 7 bases, and 5 bases stayed unmatched. The CDR3 has 13 residues. CDR3 nucleotide sequence: TGCAGCGTTGGTAGCGGGAGCGGGAATGAGCAGTTCTTC. As protein: CSVGSGSGNEQFF.

V usage is TRBV7-2 and J usage is TRBJ2-5; 8 bases align to TRBD1. The tail of the sequence fits TRBJ2-7 better, so the J call may be wrong. The CDR3 extends over 15 amino acids. Germline-derived CDR1 and CDR2 are SGHTA and FQGNSA. The CDR3 loop is CASSLRDRRRYEQYF. CDR3 DNA sequence: TGTGCCAGCAGCTTACGGGACAGGCGACGGTACGAGCAGTACTTC.

The genes are TRBV3-1 and TRBJ1-4, with D perhaps matching TRBD1 (5 bases). V lost 4 bases and J lost 7, with 13 bases in between. Germline V lookup: CDR1 LGHDT, CDR2 YNNKEL (reference sequence). CDR3 size: 14 residues. The CDR3 spells CASSPGPGGEKLFF. CDR3 in DNA: TGTGCCAGCAGCCCCGGTCCCGGGGGTGAAAAACTGTTTTTT.

The chain carries TRBV7-2 and TRBJ2-5; no clear D. The J call may be mistaken, given a closer DNA end match to TRBJ2-1. This CDR3 spans 13 amino acids. From germline, CDR1 is SGHTA and CDR2 FQGNSA. The CDR3 loop reads CASSLSNFNEQFF. The DNA for the CDR3 is TGTGCCAGCAGTCTCAGCAATTTCAATGAGCAGTTCTTC.

This clonotype was seen only a few times. The J gene is TRBJ1-6, the V gene TRBV6-6; 8 nucleotides agree with TRBD1. This CDR3 is 15 amino acids long. The V segment lost 5 bases and the J segment 6 bases; nucleotides outside the gene matches: 6. Germline CDR1 and CDR2: MNHNY and SVGAGI (reference sequence). CDR3 in DNA: TGTGCCAGCAGTGGGGGCGACAGGGGTAATTCACCCCTCCACTTT. Translating gives CASSGGDRGNSPLHF.

The genes are TRBV7-9 and TRBJ2-7; D may correspond to TRBD1 or TRBD2 (6 bases each). Germline V gene lookup returns CDR1 SEHNR and CDR2 FQNEAQ (reference sequence). Trimming stripped 1 base from V and 6 bases from J, with 13 bases between. This CDR3 spans 14 amino acids. The CDR3 DNA follows: TGTGCCAGCAGCTTAGAAGGAGGGGGATCCGAGCAGTACTTC. This sequence encodes CASSLEGGGSEQYF.

This clonotype was counted many times. The V call is TRBV27, the J call TRBJ1-5; D uncertain. This CDR3 comprises 13 residues. Deletions cut 5 bases from V and 4 bases from J, with 9 bases between. From germline, CDR1 is MNHEY and CDR2 SMNVEV (reference sequence). CDR3 amino acids: CASSRTGNQPQHF. The CDR3 DNA follows: TGTGCCAGCAGTCGGACCGGGAATCAGCCCCAGCATTTT.

This clonotype was counted a few times. The V gene is TRBV6-1, the J gene TRBJ2-5, with TRBD1 identical over 7 bases. The J call may be faulty, since TRBJ2-1 better matches the DNA end. The CDR3 loop spans 13 amino acids. Germline assignment: CDR1 MNHNS and CDR2 SASEGT. The DNA for the CDR3 is TGTGCCAGCAGTGAGGCCGACAGGGCGGAGCAGTTCTTC. It translates to CASSEADRAEQFF.